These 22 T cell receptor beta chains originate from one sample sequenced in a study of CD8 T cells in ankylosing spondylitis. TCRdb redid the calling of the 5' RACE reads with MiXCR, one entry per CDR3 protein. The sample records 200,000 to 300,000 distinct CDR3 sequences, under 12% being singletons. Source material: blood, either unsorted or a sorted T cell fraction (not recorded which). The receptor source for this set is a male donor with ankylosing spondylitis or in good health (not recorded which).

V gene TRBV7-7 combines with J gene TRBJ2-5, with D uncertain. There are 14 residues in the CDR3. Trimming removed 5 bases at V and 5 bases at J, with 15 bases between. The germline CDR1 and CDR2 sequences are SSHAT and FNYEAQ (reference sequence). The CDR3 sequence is CASSVPGRLETQYF. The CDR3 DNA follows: TGTGCCAGCAGCGTCCCAGGACGCCTGGAGACCCAGTACTTC.

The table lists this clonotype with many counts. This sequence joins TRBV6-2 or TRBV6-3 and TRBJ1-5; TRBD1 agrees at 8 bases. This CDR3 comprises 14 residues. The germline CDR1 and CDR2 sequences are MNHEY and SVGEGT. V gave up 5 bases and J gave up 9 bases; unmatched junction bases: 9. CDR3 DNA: TGTGCCAGCAGTACCCTGACAGGGGCCTGGCCCCAGCATTTT. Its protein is CASSTLTGAWPQHF.

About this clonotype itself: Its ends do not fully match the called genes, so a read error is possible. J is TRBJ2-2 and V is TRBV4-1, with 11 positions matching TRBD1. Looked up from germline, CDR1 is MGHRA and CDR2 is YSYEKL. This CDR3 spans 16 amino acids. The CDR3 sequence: CTSSLGDRGIAGELFF. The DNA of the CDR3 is TGCACCAGCAGCCTAGGGGACAGGGGGATTGCCGGGGAGCTGTTTTTT.

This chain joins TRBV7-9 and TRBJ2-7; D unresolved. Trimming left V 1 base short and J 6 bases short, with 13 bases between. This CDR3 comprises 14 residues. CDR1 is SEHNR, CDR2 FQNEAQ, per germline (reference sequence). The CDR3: CASSLDASTGEQYF. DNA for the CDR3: TGTGCCAGCAGCTTAGACGCTTCGACTGGCGAGCAGTACTTC. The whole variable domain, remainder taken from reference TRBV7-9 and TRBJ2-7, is DTGVSQNPRHKITKRGQNVTFRCDPISEHNRLYWYRQTLGQGPEFLTYFQNEAQLEKSRLLSDRFSAERPKGSFSTLEIQRTEQGDSAMYLCASSLDASTGEQYFGPGTRLTVT.

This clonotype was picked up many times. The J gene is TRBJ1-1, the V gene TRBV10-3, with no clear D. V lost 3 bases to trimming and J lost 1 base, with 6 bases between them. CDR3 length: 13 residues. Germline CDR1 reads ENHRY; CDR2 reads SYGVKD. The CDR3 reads CAISEQQNTEAFF. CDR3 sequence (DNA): TGTGCCATCAGTGAACAACAGAACACTGAAGCTTTCTTT.

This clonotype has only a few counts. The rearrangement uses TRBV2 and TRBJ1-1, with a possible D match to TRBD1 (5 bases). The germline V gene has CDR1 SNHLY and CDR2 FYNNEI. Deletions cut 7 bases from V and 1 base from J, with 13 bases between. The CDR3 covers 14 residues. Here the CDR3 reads CASTWDGKNTEAFF. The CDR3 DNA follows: TGTGCCAGCACCTGGGACGGCAAGAACACTGAAGCTTTCTTT.

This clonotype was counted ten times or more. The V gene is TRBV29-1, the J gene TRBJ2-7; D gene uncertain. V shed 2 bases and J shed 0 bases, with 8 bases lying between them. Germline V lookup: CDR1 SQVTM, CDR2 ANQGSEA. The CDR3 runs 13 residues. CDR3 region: CSVEFHSSYEQYF. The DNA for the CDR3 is TGCAGCGTTGAATTCCACAGCTCCTACGAGCAGTACTTC.

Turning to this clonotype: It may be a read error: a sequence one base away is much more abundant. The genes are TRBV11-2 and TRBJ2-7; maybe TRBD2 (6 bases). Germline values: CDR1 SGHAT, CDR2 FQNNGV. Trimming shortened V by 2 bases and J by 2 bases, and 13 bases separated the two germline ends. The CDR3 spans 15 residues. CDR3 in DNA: TGTGCCAGCAGCTTATACGGGGGTCTCCCCTACGAGCAGTACTTC. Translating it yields CASSLYGGLPYEQYF.

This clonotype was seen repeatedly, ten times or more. This chain's CDR3 is CASSPWVGGTEAFF. Here the CDR3 DNA reads TGTGCCAGCAGCCCATGGGTAGGGGGCACTGAAGCTTTCTTT. The chain is built from TRBV9 and TRBJ1-1; the D gene is possibly TRBD1 (6 bases). This CDR3 has 14 amino acids. The V end lost 4 bases, the J end lost 4 bases, and 14 bases lay between the germline ends. The germline gives CDR1 SGDLS, CDR2 YYNGEE. The complete variable domain, with remaining parts taken from reference TRBV9 and TRBJ1-1, reads DSGVTQTPKHLITATGQRVTLRCSPRSGDLSVYWYQQSLDQGLQFLIQYYNGEERAKGNILERFSAQQFPDLHSELNLSSLELGDSALYFCASSPWVGGTEAFFGQGTRLTVV.

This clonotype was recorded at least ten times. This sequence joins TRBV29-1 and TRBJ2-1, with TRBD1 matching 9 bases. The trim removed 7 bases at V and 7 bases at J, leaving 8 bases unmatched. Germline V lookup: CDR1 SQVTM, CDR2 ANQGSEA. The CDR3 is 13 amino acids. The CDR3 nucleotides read TGCAGCGGGTTTGACAGGGGGGAAAATGAGCAGTTCTTC. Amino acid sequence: CSGFDRGENEQFF.

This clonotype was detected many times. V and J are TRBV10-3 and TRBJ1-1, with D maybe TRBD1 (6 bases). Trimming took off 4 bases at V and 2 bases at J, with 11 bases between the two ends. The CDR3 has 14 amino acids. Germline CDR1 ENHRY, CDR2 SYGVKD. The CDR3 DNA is TGTGCCATCAGTGGGGGGCAGGGCAACACTGAAGCTTTCTTT. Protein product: CAISGGQGNTEAFF.

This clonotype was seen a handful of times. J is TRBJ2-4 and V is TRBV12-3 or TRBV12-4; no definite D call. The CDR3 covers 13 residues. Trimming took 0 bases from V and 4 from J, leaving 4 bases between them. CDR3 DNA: TGTGCCAGCAGTTTAGCTGGGAAAAACATTCAGTACTTC. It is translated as CASSLAGKNIQYF.

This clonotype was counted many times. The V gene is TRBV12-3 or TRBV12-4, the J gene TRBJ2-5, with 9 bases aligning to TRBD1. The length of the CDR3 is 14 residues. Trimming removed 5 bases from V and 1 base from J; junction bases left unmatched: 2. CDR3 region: CASSTTGGQETQYF. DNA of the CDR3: TGTGCCAGCAGTACGACAGGGGGCCAAGAGACCCAGTACTTC.

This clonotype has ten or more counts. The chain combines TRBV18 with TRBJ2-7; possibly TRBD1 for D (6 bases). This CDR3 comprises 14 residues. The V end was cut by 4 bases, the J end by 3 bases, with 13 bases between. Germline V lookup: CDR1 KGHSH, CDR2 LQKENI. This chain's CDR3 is CASSLTGHHYEQYF. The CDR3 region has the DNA TGTGCCAGCTCACTCACGGGACACCACTACGAGCAGTACTTC.

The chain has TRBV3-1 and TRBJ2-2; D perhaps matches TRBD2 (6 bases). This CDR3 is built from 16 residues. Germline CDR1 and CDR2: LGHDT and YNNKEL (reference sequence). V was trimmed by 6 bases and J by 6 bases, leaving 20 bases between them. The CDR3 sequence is CASSQLGGIAPGELFF. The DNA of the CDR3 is TGTGCCAGCAGTCAGCTTGGGGGGATCGCGCCCGGGGAGCTGTTTTTT.

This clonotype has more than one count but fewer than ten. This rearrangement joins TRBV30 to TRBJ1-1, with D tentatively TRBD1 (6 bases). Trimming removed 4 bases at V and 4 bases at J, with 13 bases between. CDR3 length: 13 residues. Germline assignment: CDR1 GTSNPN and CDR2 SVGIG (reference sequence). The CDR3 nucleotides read TGTGCCTGGACGGGACAAGCTGGCACTGAAGCTTTCTTT. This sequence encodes CAWTGQAGTEAFF.

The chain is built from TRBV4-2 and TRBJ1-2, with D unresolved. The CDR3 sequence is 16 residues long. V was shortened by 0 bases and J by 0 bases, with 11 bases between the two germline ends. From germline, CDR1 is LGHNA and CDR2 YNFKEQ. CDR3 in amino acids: CASSQESVPANYGYTF. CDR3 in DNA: TGTGCCAGCAGCCAAGAGTCCGTACCTGCTAACTATGGCTACACCTTC.

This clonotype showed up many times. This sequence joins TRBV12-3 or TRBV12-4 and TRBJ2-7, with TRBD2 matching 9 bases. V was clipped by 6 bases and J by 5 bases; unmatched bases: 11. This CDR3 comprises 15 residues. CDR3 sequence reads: CASSPLSGSAHEQYF. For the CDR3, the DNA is TGTGCCAGCAGCCCTCTTAGCGGGAGTGCCCACGAGCAGTACTTC.

The CDR3 protein is CASSNQYGNQPQHF. CDR3 nucleotides: TGTGCCAGCAGTAACCAGTATGGCAATCAGCCCCAGCATTTT. This chain joins TRBV6-2 or TRBV6-3 and TRBJ1-5; the D is unclear. The CDR3 contains 14 residues. Trimming stripped 5 bases from V and 2 bases from J, with 10 bases between. Germline lookup yields CDR1 MNHEY and CDR2 SVGEGT.

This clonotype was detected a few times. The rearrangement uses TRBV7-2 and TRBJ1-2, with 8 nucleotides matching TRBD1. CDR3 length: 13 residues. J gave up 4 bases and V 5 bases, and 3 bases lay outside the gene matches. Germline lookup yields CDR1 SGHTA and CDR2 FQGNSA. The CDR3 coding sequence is TGTGCCAGCAGCCGGACAGGGACCTATGGCTACACCTTC. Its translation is CASSRTGTYGYTF.

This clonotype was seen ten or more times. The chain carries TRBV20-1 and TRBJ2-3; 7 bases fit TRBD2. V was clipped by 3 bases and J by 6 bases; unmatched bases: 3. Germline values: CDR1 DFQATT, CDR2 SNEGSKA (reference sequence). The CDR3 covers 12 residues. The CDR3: CSASQLADTQYF. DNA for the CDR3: TGCAGTGCTAGTCAACTAGCGGATACGCAGTATTTT.

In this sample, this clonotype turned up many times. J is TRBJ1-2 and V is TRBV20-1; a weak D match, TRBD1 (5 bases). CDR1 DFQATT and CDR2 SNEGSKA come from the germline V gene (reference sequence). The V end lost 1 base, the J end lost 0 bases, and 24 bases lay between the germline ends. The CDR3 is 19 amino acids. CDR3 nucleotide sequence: TGCAGTGCTAGAGTGGGGCCCCGGGCCGGTGACATAACTAACTATGGCTACACCTTC. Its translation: CSARVGPRAGDITNYGYTF.